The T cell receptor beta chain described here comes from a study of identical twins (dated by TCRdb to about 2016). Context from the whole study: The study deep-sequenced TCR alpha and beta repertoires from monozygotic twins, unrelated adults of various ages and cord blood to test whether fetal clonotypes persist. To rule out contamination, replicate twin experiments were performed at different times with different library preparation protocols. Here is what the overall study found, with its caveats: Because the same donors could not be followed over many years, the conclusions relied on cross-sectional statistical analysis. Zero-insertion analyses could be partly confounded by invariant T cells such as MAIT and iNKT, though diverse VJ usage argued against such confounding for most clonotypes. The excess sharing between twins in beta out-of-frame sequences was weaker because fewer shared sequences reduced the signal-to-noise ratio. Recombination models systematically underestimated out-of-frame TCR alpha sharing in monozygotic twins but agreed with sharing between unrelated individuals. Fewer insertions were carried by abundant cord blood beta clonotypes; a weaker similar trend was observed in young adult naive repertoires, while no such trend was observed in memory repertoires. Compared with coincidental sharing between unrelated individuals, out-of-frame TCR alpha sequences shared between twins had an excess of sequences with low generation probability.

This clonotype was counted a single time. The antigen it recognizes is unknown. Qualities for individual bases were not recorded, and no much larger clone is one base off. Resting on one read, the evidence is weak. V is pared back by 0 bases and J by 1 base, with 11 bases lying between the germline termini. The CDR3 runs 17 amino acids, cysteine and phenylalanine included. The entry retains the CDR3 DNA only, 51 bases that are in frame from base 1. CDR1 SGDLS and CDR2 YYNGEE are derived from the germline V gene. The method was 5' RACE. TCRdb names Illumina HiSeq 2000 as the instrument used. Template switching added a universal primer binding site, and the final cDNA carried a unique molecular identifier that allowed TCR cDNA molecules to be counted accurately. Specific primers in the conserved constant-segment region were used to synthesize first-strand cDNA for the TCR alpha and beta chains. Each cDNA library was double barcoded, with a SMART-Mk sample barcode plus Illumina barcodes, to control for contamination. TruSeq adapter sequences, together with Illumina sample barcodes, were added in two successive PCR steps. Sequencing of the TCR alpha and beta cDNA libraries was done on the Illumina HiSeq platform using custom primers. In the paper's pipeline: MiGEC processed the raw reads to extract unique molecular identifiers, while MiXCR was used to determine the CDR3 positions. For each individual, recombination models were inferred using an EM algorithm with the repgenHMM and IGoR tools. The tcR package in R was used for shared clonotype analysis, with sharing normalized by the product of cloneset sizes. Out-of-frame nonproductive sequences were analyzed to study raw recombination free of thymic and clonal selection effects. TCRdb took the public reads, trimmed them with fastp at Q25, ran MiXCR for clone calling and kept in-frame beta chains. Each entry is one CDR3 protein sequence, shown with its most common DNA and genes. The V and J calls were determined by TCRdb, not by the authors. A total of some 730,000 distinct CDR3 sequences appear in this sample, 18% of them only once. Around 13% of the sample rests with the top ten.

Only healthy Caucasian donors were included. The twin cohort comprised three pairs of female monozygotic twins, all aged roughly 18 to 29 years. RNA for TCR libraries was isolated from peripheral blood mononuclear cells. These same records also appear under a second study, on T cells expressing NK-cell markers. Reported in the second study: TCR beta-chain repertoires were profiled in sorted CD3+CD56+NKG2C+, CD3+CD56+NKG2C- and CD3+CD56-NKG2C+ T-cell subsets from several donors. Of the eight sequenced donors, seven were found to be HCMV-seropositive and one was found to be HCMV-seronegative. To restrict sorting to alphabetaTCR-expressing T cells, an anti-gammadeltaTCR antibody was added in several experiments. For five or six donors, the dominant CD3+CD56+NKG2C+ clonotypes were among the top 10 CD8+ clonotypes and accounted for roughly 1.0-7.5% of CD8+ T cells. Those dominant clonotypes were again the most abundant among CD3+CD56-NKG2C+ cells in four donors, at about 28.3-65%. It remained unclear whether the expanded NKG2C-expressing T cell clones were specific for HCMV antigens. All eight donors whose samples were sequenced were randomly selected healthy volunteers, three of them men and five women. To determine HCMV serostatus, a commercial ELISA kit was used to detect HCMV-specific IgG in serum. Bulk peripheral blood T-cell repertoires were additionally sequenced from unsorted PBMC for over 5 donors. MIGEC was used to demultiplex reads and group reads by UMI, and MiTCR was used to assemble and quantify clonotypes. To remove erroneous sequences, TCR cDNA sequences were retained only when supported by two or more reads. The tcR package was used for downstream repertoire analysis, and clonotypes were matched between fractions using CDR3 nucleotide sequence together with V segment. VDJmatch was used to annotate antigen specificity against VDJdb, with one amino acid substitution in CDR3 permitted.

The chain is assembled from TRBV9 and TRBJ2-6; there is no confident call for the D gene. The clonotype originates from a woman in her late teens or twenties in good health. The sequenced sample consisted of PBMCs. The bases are TGTGCCAGCAGCGTAGAATTTAGGAGATCTGGGGCCAACGTCCTGACTTTC. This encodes CASSVEFRRSGANVLTF. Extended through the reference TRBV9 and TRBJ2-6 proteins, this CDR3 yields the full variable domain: DSGVTQTPKHLITATGQRVTLRCSPRSGDLSVYWYQQSLDQGLQFLIQYYNGEERAKGNILERFSAQQFPDLHSELNLSSLELGDSALYFCASSVEFRRSGANVLTFGAGSRLTVL.